The TCR beta chain described here comes from a study of CD8+ T cells in alopecia areata. Study-level information: Female C3H/HeJ mice aged roughly 6-11 weeks received skin from spontaneously alopecic C3H/HeJ graft donors aged about 6-13 months. Study-wide results and caveats: Scalp samples also contribute reads from the resident alphabeta T cells found in normal skin. Patients shared TCRs less clearly than mice did, possibly for HLA-related reasons. Higher clonality than in normal scalp was seen in lesional scalp, especially alopecia totalis/universalis.

Sequencing relied on a cDNA template that was reverse transcribed from extracted RNA. Method: immunoSEQ multiplex PCR; TCRdb's copy keeps in-frame clones and lacks some. The sample has some 18,000 clones, none seen only once. This clone was seen only a few times. Its antigen is unknown. Gene names refer to mouse genes. Read coverage stops 4 residues before the CDR3 terminus; the germline J gene supplies the remainder. CD4, CD8alpha, NKG2D, NKG2ACE and other markers were used to sort pooled cutaneous lymph node cells. The CDR3 runs 13 residues. CDR1 is FNHDT and CDR2 is SITEND in the germline V gene (reference sequence).

This TCR came from a C3H/HeJ mouse with alopecia areata. MHC haplotype here: H2-k. The sequencing input was CD8+ T cells sorted from a lymph node. This rearrangement joins TRBV19 to TRBJ1-1; 7 nucleotides line up with TRBD1. The CDR3 protein is CASSIRQGGEVFF. Incomplete CDR3 DNA: TGTGCCAGCAGTATCCGACAGGGTGGA.